This T cell receptor beta chain was profiled in a study of control samples from healthy donors and cancer patients. With 3 bases removed from V and 2 bases from J, the gap between germline ends came to 17 bases. This CDR3 region has 16 residues. The germline V gene encodes CDR1 SGDLS and CDR2 YYNGEE. TCRdb's copy holds only in-frame clones and misses some; the assay was immunoSEQ multiplex PCR. The table shows about 95,000 clones, with approximately 90% occurring only once. V and J are TRBV9 and TRBJ1-2, with D maybe TRBD1 (5 bases). The receptor's source is an older woman in good health. The sample taken for sequencing was blood. CDR3 region: CASSAHSGDVNYGYTF. CDR3 DNA sequence: TGTGCCAGCAGCGCTCATTCCGGGGACGTGAACTATGGCTACACCTTC.